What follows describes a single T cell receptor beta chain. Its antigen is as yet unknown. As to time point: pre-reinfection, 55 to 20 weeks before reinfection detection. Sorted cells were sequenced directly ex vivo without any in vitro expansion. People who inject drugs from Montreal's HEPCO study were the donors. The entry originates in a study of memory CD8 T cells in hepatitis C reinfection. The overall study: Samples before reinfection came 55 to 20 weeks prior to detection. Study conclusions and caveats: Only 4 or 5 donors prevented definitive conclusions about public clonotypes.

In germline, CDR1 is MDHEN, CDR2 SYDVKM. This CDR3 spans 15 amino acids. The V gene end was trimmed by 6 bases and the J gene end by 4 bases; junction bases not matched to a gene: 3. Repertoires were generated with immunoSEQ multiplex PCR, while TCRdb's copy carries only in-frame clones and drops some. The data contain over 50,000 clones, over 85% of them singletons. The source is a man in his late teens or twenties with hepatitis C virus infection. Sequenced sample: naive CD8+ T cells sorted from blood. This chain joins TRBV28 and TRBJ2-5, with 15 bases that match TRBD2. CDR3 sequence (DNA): TGTGCCAGCAGACGGACTAGCGGGAGGGCAGAGACCCAGTACTTC. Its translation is CASRRTSGRAETQYF.